The T cell receptor beta chain described here comes from a study of shared clonotypes between healthy human individuals. CDR1 SSHAT and CDR2 FNYEAQ come from the germline V gene (reference sequence). The CDR3 is 16 amino acids. All donors were Caucasian adults living in Nashville, Tennessee. Here immunoSEQ multiplex PCR was the method, and the copy in TCRdb shows in-frame clones only, minus some. The sample records 400,000 to 600,000 clones, roughly 85% being singletons. This clone appeared a single time. Its antigen is not known. Compared with germline, one end of the junction differs, possibly owing to a read error. Broader study findings: Sample collection involved blood only; tissue repertoires are likely different.

The sequenced material came from PBMCs. J is TRBJ2-2 and V is TRBV7-7; 7 bases match TRBD1. This TCR came from a woman aged 40 to 49 in good health. Some clones in this sample may be carry-over from other donors' samples. CDR3 in amino acids: CASSPSPGTDTGELFF. The CDR3 region has the DNA TGTGCTAGCAGCCCATCCCCCGGGACAGACACCGGGGAGCTGTTTTTT.